This T cell receptor (beta chain) is from a study of circulating and synovial CD4+ cells in juvenile arthritis. The CDR3 loop spans 14 amino acids. The V gene end was trimmed by 6 bases and the J gene end by 4 bases; junction bases not matched to a gene: 7. Per the germline V gene, CDR1 is ENHRY and CDR2 is SYGVKD. TCRdb's table, derived via immunoSEQ multiplex PCR, lists solely in-frame clones and lacks some. The sample includes just over 35,000 clones, over 85% of them seen just once. The V and J genes are TRBV10-3 and TRBJ1-1; 8 bases map to TRBD1. Sequences were obtained from CD4+ T cells from blood. The clonotype was recovered from a human donor with juvenile idiopathic arthritis. CDR3 nucleotides: TGTGCCATCAGGACCCCGGACAGGGCCACTGAAGCTTTCTTT. This translates into CAIRTPDRATEAFF.